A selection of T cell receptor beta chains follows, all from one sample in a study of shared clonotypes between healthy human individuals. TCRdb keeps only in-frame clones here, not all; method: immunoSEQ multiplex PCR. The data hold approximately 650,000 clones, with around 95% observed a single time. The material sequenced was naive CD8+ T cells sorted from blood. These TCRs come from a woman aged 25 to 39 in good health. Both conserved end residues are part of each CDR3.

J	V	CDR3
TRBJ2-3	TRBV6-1	CASSDGTSRADTQYF
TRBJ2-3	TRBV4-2	CASSHRLAGAADTQYF
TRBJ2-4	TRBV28	CASSAFRWTADLGNIQYF
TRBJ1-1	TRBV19	CASRNRDRNTEAFF
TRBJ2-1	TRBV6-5	CASSYGGTDEQFF
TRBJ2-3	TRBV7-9	CASSPRDRQRGDTDTQYF
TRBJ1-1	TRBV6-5	CASRSGRTEAFF
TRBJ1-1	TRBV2	CASSEALGVRTEAFF
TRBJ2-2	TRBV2	CASRDRGEAGELFF
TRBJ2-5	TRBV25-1	CASTSGGLRPPYF
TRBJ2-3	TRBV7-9	CASSLGPGAADTQYF
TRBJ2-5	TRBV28	CAISSGSYQETQYF
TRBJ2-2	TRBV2	CASSDVGAGRELFF
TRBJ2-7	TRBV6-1	CASPPDDGAYEQYF
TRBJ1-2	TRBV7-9	CASSLTILDYGYTF
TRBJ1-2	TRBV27	CASSNGNPNYGYTF
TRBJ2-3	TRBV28	CASSNDRGIGDTQYF
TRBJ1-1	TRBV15	CATSRDMGRHTEAFF
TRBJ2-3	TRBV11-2	CASILGDTQYF
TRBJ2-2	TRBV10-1	CASSELRTDSTGELFF
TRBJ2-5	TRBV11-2	CASSLGTLKGSRETQYF
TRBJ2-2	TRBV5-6	CASSLAGGLGGTGELFF
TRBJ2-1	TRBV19	CASSGWEQTSYNEQFF
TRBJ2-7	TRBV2	CASLWTGMANEQYF
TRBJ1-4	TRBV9	CASSVGDGKLFF
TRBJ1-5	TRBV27	CASSVQGTTGPQHF
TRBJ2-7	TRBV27	CASSSPQDRGGEQYF
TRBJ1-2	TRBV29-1	CSAEQGAIGYTF
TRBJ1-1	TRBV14	CASSHHPAGTGKGEAFF
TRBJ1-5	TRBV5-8	CASSFLAGRQPQHF
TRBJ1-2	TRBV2	CASSPNPHLQQDTNYGYTF
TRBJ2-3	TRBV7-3	CASSDGQGADTQYF
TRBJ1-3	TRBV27	CASRGDGNTIYF
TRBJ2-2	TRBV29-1	CSVVADHTGELFF
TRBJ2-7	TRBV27	CASSLVGRDGTYEQYF
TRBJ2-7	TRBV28	CASSLLPGTRAYEQYF
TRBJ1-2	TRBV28	CASSSVQGPGDYGYTF
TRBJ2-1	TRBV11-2	CASSLDRGSYNEQFF
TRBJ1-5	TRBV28	CASSRIQGWNQPQHF
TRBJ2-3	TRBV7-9	CASSDETDTQYF
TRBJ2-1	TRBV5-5	CASSAGTGGYEQFF
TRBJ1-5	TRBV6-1	CAIQDWGEGNQPQHF
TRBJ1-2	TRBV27	CASSPGTVEGYTF
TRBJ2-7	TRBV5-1	CASSSTGLVYEQYF
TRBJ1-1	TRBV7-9	CASSKNTEAFF
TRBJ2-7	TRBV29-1	CSVEDINEQYF
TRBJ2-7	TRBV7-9	CASSQEYSSGYEQYF